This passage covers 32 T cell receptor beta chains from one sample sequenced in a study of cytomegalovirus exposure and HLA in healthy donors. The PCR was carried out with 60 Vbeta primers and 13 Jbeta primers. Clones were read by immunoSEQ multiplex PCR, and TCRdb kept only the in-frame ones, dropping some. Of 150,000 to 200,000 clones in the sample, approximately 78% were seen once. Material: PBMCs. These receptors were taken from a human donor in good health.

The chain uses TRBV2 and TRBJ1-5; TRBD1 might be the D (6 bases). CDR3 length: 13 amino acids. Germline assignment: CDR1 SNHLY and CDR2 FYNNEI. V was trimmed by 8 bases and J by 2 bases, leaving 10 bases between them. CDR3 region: CASQKGGNQPQHF. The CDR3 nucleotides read TGTGCCAGCCAGAAGGGGGGCAATCAGCCCCAGCATTTT.

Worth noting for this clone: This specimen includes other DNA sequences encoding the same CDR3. Written as DNA, the CDR3 is TGTGCCAGTAGTACGGGACTTGACACTGAAGCTTTCTTT. Translated: CASSTGLDTEAFF. The J gene is TRBJ1-1, the V gene TRBV19; perhaps TRBD1 as D (5 bases). CDR1 is LNHDA and CDR2 is SQIVND in the germline V gene (reference sequence). V was cut by 4 bases and J by 3 bases, with 9 bases left in between. This CDR3 is 13 amino acids long.

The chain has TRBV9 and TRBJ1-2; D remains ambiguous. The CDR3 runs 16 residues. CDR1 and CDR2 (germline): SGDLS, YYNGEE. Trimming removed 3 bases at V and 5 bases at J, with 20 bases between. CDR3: CASSEGSGRTLYGYTF. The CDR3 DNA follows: TGTGCCAGCAGCGAGGGATCGGGTCGGACTTTATATGGCTACACCTTC. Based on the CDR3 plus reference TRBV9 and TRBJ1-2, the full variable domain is DSGVTQTPKHLITATGQRVTLRCSPRSGDLSVYWYQQSLDQGLQFLIQYYNGEERAKGNILERFSAQQFPDLHSELNLSSLELGDSALYFCASSEGSGRTLYGYTFGSGTRLTVV.

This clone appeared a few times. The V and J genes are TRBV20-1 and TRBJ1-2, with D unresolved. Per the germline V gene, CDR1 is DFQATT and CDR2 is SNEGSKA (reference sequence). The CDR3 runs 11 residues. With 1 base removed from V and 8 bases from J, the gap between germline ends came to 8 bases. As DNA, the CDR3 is TGCAGTGCTAGAGGAGGGTTGGGCTACACCTTC. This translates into CSARGGLGYTF.

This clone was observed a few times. The CDR3 region is CASGSGHPNQPQHF. Written as DNA, the CDR3 is TGTGCTAGTGGTTCTGGACATCCTAATCAGCCCCAGCATTTT. V gene TRBV12-5 combines with J gene TRBJ1-5, with D perhaps TRBD1 (5 bases). V shed 4 bases and J shed 4 bases, with 11 bases lying between them. From germline, CDR1 is LGHNT and CDR2 FRNRAP. This CDR3 comprises 14 residues.

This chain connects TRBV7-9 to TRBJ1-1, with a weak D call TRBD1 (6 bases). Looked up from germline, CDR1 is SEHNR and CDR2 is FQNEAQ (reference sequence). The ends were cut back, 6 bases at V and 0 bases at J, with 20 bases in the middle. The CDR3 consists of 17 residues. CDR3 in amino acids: CASRSGARGAVNTEAFF. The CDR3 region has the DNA TGTGCCAGCAGGTCGGGCGCTCGGGGGGCCGTGAACACTGAAGCTTTCTTT. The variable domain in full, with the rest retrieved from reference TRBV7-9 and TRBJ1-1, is DTGVSQNPRHKITKRGQNVTFRCDPISEHNRLYWYRQTLGQGPEFLTYFQNEAQLEKSRLLSDRFSAERPKGSFSTLEIQRTEQGDSAMYLCASRSGARGAVNTEAFFGQGTRLTVV.

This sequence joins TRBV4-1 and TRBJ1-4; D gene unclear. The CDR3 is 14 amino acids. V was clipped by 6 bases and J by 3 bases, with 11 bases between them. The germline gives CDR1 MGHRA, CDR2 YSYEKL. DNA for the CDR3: TGCGCCAGCAGTACAGAGGGATCTAATGAAAAACTGTTTTTT. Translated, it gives CASSTEGSNEKLFF.

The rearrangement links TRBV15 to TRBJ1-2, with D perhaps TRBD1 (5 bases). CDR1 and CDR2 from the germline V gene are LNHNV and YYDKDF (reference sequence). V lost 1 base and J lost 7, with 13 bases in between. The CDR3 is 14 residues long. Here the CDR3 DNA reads TGTGCCACCAGCAGAGTTGGGCAGGGCGCTGGCTACACCTTC. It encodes CATSRVGQGAGYTF.

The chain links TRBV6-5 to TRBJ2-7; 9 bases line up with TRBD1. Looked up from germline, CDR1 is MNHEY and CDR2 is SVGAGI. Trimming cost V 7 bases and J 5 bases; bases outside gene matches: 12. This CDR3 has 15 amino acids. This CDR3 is CASTNLDRGEDEQYF. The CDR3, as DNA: TGTGCCAGCACCAACCTCGACAGGGGGGAGGACGAGCAGTACTTC.

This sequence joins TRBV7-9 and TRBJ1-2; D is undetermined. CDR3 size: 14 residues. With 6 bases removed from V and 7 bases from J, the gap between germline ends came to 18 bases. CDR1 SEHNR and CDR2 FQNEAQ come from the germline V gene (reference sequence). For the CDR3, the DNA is TGTGCCAGCAGTCCCCCTTCTTTCGAGGGTGGCTACACCTTC. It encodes CASSPPSFEGGYTF.

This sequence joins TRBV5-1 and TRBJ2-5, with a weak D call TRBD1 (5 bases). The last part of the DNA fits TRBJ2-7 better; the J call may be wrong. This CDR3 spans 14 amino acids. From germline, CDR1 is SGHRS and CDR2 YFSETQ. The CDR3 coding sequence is TGCGCCAGCAGCTTGAGGGGCAGCCCCTACGAGCAGTACTTC. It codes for CASSLRGSPYEQYF.

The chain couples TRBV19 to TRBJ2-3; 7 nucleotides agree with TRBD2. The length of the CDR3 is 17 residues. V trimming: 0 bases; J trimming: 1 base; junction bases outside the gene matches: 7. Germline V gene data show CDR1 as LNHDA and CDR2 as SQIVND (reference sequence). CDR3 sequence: CASSIDPPTSGTDTQYF. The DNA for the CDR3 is TGTGCCAGTAGTATAGATCCCCCAACTAGCGGCACAGATACGCAGTATTTT.

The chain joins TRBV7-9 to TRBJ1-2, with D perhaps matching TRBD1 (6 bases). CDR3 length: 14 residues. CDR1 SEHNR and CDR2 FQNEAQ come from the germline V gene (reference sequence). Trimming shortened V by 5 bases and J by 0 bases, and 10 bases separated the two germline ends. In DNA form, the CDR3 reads TGTGCCAGCAGCGATGGACAGACTAACTATGGCTACACCTTC. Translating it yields CASSDGQTNYGYTF. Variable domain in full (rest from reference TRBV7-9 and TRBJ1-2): DTGVSQNPRHKITKRGQNVTFRCDPISEHNRLYWYRQTLGQGPEFLTYFQNEAQLEKSRLLSDRFSAERPKGSFSTLEIQRTEQGDSAMYLCASSDGQTNYGYTFGSGTRLTVV.

The CDR3, as DNA: TGTGCCAGCAGCATCGAGACAGGATCGAACACCGGGGAGCTGTTTTTT. This sequence encodes CASSIETGSNTGELFF. The V call is TRBV11-3, the J call TRBJ2-2; tentatively, D is TRBD1 (6 bases). V shed 5 bases and J shed 0 bases, with 13 bases lying between them. CDR3 length: 16 residues. Germline CDR1 SGHNT, CDR2 YENEEA.

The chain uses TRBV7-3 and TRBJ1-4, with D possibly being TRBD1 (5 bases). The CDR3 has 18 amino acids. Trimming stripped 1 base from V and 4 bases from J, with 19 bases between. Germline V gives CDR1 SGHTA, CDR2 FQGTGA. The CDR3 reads CASSLNPYVPGGNEKLFF. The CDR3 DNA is TGTGCCAGCAGCTTAAATCCTTACGTTCCCGGGGGTAATGAAAAACTGTTTTTT.

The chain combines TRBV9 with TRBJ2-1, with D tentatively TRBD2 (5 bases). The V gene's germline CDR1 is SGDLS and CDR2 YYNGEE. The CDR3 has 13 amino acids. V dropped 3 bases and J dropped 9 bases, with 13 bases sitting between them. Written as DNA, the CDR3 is TGTGCCAGCAGCGGCCTACTAGGTGGTGAGCAGTTCTTC. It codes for CASSGLLGGEQFF.

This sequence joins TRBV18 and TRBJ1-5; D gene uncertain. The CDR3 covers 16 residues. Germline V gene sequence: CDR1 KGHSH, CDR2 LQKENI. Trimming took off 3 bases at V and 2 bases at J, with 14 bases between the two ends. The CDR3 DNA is TGTGCCAGCTCACCCGCCGGGATGGGAGGCAATCAGCCCCAGCATTTT. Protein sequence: CASSPAGMGGNQPQHF.

CDR3 amino acids: CASSDLAGLPFF. The CDR3 region has the DNA TGTGCCAGCAGTGACCTAGCGGGGCTTCCGTTCTTC. This rearrangement joins TRBV6-4 to TRBJ2-1, with 9 bases fitting TRBD2. The CDR3 length is 12 residues. V lost 2 bases to trimming and J lost 15 bases; unmatched junction nucleotides: 5. Per the germline V gene, CDR1 is MRHNA and CDR2 is SNTAGT.

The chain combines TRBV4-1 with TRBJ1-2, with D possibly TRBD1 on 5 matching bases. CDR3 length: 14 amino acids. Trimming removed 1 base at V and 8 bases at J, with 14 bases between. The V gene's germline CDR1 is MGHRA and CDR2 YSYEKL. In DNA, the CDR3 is TGCGCCAGCAGCCAAGCGGCCCAACCAGGGGGCTACACCTTC. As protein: CASSQAAQPGGYTF.

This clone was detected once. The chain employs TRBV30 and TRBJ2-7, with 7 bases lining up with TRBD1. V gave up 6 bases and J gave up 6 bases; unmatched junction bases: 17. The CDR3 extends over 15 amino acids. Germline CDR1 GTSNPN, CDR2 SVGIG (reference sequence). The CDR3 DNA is TGTGCCTGCCGCAAGAGACAGGGCAACATTGGCGAGCAGTACTTC. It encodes CACRKRQGNIGEQYF.

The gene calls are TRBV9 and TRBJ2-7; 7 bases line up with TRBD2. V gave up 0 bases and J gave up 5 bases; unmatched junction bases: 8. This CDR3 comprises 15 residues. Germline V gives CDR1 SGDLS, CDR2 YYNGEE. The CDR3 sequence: CASSVALGGSHEQYF. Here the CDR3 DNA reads TGTGCCAGCAGCGTAGCTCTGGGAGGGTCCCACGAGCAGTACTTC.

DNA for the CDR3: TGTGCCAGCAGCTTCAGGGGGCCGGGCACAGATACGCAGTATTTT. Protein: CASSFRGPGTDTQYF. The rearrangement joins TRBV7-3 to TRBJ2-3; TRBD1 agrees at 8 bases. J gave up 1 base and V 3 bases, and 3 bases lay outside the gene matches. The CDR3 loop spans 15 amino acids. Germline CDR1 reads SGHTA; CDR2 reads FQGTGA.

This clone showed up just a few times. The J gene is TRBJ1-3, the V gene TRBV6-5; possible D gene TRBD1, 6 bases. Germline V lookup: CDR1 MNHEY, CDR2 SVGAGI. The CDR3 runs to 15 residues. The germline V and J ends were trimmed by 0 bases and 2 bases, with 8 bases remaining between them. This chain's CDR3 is CASSYSRTAGNTIYF. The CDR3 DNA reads TGTGCCAGCAGTTACTCCAGGACAGCTGGAAACACCATATATTTT.

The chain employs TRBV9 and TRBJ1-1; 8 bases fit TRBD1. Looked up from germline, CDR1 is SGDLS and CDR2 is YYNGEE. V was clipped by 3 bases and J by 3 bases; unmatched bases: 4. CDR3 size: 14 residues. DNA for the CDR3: TGTGCCAGCAGCGCCACAGGGGGGTACACTGAAGCTTTCTTT. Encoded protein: CASSATGGYTEAFF. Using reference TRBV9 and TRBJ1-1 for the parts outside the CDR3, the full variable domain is DSGVTQTPKHLITATGQRVTLRCSPRSGDLSVYWYQQSLDQGLQFLIQYYNGEERAKGNILERFSAQQFPDLHSELNLSSLELGDSALYFCASSATGGYTEAFFGQGTRLTVV.

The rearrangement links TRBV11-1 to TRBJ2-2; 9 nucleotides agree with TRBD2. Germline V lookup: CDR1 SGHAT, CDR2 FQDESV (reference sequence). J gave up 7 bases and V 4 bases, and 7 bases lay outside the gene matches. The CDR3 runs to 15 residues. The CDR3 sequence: CASSYSGGRGGELFF. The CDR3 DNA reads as TGTGCCAGCAGCTATAGCGGGGGCCGGGGCGGGGAGCTGTTTTTT.

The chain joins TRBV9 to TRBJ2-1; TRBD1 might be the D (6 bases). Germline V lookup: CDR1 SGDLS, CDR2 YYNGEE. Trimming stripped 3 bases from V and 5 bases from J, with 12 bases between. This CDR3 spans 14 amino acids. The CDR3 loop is CASSERTANNEQFF. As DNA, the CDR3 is TGTGCCAGCAGCGAAAGGACAGCAAACAATGAGCAGTTCTTC.

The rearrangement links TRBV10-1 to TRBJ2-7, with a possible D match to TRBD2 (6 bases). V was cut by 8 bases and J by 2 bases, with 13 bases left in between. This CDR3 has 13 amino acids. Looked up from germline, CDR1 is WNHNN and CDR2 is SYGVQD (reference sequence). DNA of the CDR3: TGCGCCAGCTCCATGGGGGGAACCTACGAGCAGTACTTC. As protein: CASSMGGTYEQYF.

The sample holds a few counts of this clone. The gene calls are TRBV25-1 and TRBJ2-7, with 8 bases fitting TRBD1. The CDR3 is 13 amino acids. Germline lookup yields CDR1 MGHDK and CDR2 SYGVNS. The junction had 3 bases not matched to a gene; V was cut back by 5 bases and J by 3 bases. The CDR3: CASSPTGGYEQYF. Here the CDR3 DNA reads TGTGCCAGCAGTCCAACAGGGGGCTACGAGCAGTACTTC.

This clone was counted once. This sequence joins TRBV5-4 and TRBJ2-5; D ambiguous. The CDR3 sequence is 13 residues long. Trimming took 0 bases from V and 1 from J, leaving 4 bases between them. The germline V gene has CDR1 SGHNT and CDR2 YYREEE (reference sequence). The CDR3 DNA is TGTGCCAGCAGCTTGGGGGCCCAAGAGACCCAGTACTTC. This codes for CASSLGAQETQYF.

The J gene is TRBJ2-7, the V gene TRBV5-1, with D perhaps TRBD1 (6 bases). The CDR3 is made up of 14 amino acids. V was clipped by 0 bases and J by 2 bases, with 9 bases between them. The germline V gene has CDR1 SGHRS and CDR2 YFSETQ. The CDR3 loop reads CASSLGQDPYEQYF. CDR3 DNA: TGCGCCAGCAGCTTGGGACAGGATCCCTACGAGCAGTACTTC.

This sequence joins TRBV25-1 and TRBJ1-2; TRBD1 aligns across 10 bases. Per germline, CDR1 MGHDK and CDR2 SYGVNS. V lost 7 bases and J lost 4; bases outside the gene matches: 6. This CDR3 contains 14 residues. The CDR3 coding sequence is TGTGCCAGCACAGGGACAGGGGCCCGCTATGGCTACACCTTC. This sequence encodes CASTGTGARYGYTF.

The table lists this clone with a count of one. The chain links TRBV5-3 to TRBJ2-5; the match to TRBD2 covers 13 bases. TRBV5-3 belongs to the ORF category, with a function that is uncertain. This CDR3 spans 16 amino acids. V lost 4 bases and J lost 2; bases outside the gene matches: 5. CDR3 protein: CARSGGTSGDQETQYF. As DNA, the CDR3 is TGTGCCAGAAGCGGTGGGACTAGCGGGGATCAAGAGACCCAGTACTTC.